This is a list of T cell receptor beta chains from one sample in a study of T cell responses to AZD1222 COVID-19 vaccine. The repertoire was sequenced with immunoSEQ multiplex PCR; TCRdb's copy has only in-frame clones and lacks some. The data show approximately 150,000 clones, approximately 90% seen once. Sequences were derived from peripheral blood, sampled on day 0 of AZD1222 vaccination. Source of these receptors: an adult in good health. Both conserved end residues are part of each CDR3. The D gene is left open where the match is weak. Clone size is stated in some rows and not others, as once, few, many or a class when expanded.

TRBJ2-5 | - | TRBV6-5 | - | TGTGCCAGCAGACCCGGGACTCAAGGGGAGACCCAGTACTTC | CASRPGTQGETQYF
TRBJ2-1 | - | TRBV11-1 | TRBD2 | TGTGCCAGCGCCTTAGCGGGGGGGAACAATGAGCAGTTCTTC | CASALAGGNNEQFF
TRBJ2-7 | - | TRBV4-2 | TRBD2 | TGTGCCAGCAGCCAAGATCCCAGCGGGGCCTACGAGCAGTACTTC | CASSQDPSGAYEQYF
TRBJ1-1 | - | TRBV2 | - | TGTGCCAGCAGCCTTAACCCCAGGCCGAACACTGAAGCTTTCTTT | CASSLNPRPNTEAFF
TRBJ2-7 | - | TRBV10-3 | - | TGTGCCATCTCGTCTGGTTCCTACGAGCAGTACTTC | CAISSGSYEQYF
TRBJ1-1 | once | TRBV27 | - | TGTGCCAGCAGTTTAAAACCCAGGGGCGGGATGGGGGACGCTGAAGCTTTCTTT | CASSLKPRGGMGDAEAFF
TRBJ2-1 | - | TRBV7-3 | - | TGTGCCAGCAGCTCGGCGGGACTCCCCCCTGGTGAGCAGTTCTTC | CASSSAGLPPGEQFF
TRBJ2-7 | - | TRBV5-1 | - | TGCGCCAGCAGCTTGGACTCAACCCCCTACGAGCAGTACTTC | CASSLDSTPYEQYF
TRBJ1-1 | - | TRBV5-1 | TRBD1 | TGCGCCAGCAGCGGCGGACAGGCGAACACTGAAGCTTTCTTT | CASSGGQANTEAFF
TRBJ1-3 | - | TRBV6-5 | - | TGTGCCAGCAGTTACGAGGATCACTCTGGAAACACCATATATTTT | CASSYEDHSGNTIYF
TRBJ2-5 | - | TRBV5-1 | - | TGCGCCAGCAGCTCAGGAGGACAAGAGACCCAGTACTTC | CASSSGGQETQYF
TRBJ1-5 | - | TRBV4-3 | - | TGCGCCAGCAGCCAAGATAGGGCGTCAGGAGGGCCCCAGCATTTT | CASSQDRASGGPQHF
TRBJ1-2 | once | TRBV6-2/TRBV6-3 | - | TGTGCCAGCAGTTACTCCGGCAGGTCGGGGTATGGCTACACCTTC | CASSYSGRSGYGYTF
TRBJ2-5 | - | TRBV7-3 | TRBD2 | TGTGCCAGCAGCCCTCCCGGGGGGGAGACCCAGTACTTC | CASSPPGGETQYF
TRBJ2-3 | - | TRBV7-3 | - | TGTGCCAGCAGCTTAGGCACAGATACGCAGTATTTT | CASSLGTDTQYF
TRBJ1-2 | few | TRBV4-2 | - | TGTGCCAGCAGCCCACCCGATAACTATGGCTACACCTTC | CASSPPDNYGYTF
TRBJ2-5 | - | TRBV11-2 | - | TGTGCCAGCAGCTTAAGACCCACCCGGGCCGGGGGAGAGACCCAGTACTTC | CASSLRPTRAGGETQYF